The clone carrying this TCR beta chain was seen ten or more times. TCRdb reprocessed the 5' RACE reads with MiXCR, giving one entry per CDR3 protein. The sample holds a few thousand distinct CDR3 sequences; roughly 2% are singletons and the top ten take roughly 18%. These data belong to a study of spatial heterogeneity in lung cancer. Trimming cost V 3 bases and J 12 bases, with 25 bases left between them. CDR3 length: 16 amino acids. The germline V gene has CDR1 KGHDR and CDR2 SFDVKD. As for time point: sample taken at primary tumor resection. The input for sequencing was normal lung tissue next to the tumor, taken at surgery. The rearrangement joins TRBV24-1 to TRBJ1-2, with D perhaps TRBD1 (6 bases). This clonotype was sampled from a male donor with early-stage non-small cell lung cancer. The DNA for the CDR3 is TGTGCCACCAGTGATCCCTCCCCCGGGAGGATCGGGGGCGACACCTTC. Residues: CATSDPSPGRIGGDTF.